The 24 T cell receptor beta chains below all came from one sample that was sequenced in a study of cytomegalovirus exposure and HLA in healthy donors. Sequencing was performed with immunoSEQ multiplex PCR; in TCRdb, only in-frame clones are kept and a portion is missing. This table has 98,000 or so clones, approximately 95% appearing once. Input material: PBMCs. The receptor set was obtained from a young woman in good health and CMV-seronegative.

The CDR3 nucleotides read TGTGCCAGCAGGCGTAGGACTAGCGGCCCCAATGAGCAGTTCTTC. Protein product: CASRRRTSGPNEQFF. V gene TRBV28 combines with J gene TRBJ2-1; 10 bases line up with TRBD2. Germline V gene sequence: CDR1 MDHEN, CDR2 SYDVKM. After removal of 6 bases from V and 6 bases from J, the junction contained 8 bases not matched to a gene. CDR3 size: 15 residues. Using reference TRBV28 and TRBJ2-1 for the parts outside the CDR3, the full variable domain is DVKVTQSSRYLVKRTGEKVFLECVQDMDHENMFWYRQDPGLGLRLIYFSYDVKMKEKGDIPEGYSVSREKKERFSLILESASTNQTSMYLCASRRRTSGPNEQFFGPGTRLTVL.

There are many counts of this clone. V gene TRBV5-1 combines with J gene TRBJ2-7; the D gene is possibly TRBD1 (6 bases). Germline V gene sequence: CDR1 SGHRS, CDR2 YFSETQ. This CDR3 is 14 amino acids long. V was trimmed by 2 bases and J by 3 bases, leaving 12 bases between them. The CDR3 reads CASSLEGVDYEQYF. In DNA form, the CDR3 reads TGCGCCAGCAGCTTAGAGGGGGTGGACTACGAGCAGTACTTC.

The V and J genes are TRBV28 and TRBJ1-3; possibly TRBD1 for D (5 bases). CDR1 and CDR2 (germline): MDHEN, SYDVKM. Trimming took 8 bases from V and 1 from J, leaving 18 bases between them. CDR3 length: 16 amino acids. CDR3 DNA sequence: TGTGCCAGCCATGGGGGGGACCCTTCGTCTGGAAACACCATATATTTT. Translation: CASHGGDPSSGNTIYF. The full variable domain, completed using reference TRBV28 and TRBJ1-3, is DVKVTQSSRYLVKRTGEKVFLECVQDMDHENMFWYRQDPGLGLRLIYFSYDVKMKEKGDIPEGYSVSREKKERFSLILESASTNQTSMYLCASHGGDPSSGNTIYFGEGSWLTVV.

The chain is built from TRBV5-1 and TRBJ2-7, with 8 bases lining up with TRBD1. The CDR3 runs to 15 residues. The germline CDR1 and CDR2 sequences are SGHRS and YFSETQ. Germline trimming cut 4 bases from V and 1 base from J; bases unmatched to any gene: 7. The CDR3 loop is CASSTAGGRSYEQYF. In DNA, the CDR3 is TGCGCCAGCAGCACCGCAGGGGGCCGTTCCTACGAGCAGTACTTC.

This clone was picked up one time. This specimen includes other DNA sequences encoding the same CDR3. J is TRBJ2-7 and V is TRBV6-6, with D unclear. With 5 bases removed from V and 3 bases from J, the gap between germline ends came to 5 bases. This CDR3 contains 11 residues. Germline loops: CDR1 MNHNY, CDR2 SVGAGI (reference sequence). The CDR3 loop reads CASSPLYEQYF. CDR3 coding DNA: TGTGCCAGCAGTCCCCTCTACGAGCAGTACTTC.

J is TRBJ1-5 and V is TRBV5-8; TRBD1 matches 7 bases. Germline V gives CDR1 SGHTS, CDR2 YDEGEE. The CDR3 is 15 amino acids. The V and J ends lost 4 bases and 4 bases, in that order; junction bases with no gene match: 8. DNA of the CDR3: TGTGCCAGCAGCCCGGCGACAGGGACGAATCAGCCCCAGCATTTT. This translates into CASSPATGTNQPQHF.

The rearrangement links TRBV14 to TRBJ2-7; D perhaps matches TRBD1 (5 bases). Germline CDR1 SGHDN, CDR2 FVKESK. CDR3 size: 13 residues. Trimming cost V 9 bases and J 0 bases, with 12 bases left between them. The CDR3 reads CARGRRSSYEQYF. CDR3 nucleotide sequence: TGTGCCAGGGGGCGTCGAAGCTCCTACGAGCAGTACTTC. Full variable domain (outside the CDR3, taken from reference TRBV14 and TRBJ2-7): EAGVTQFPSHSVIEKGQTVTLRCDPISGHDNLYWYRRVMGKEIKFLLHFVKESKQDESGMPNNRFLAERTGGTYSTLKVQPAELEDSGVYFCARGRRSSYEQYFGPGTRLTVT.

The chain employs TRBV15 and TRBJ1-3, with 7 bases identical to TRBD1. The germline CDR1 and CDR2 sequences are LNHNV and YYDKDF (reference sequence). The CDR3 has 15 residues. V dropped 0 bases and J dropped 4; count of bases not matched to a gene: 3. The chain's CDR3 is CATSRETGPGNTIYF. CDR3 DNA sequence: TGTGCCACCAGCAGAGAGACAGGGCCGGGAAACACCATATATTTT.

This chain connects TRBV2 to TRBJ1-2; tentative D call: TRBD1 (5 bases). The CDR3 runs to 14 residues. CDR1 is SNHLY, CDR2 FYNNEI, per germline. V lost 2 bases and J lost 8, with 15 bases in between. The CDR3 here is CASSERGGRGGYTF. CDR3 DNA: TGTGCCAGCAGTGAAAGGGGAGGCCGTGGGGGCTACACCTTC.

The chain links TRBV19 to TRBJ2-3; TRBD1 agrees at 7 bases. The CDR3 sequence is 17 residues long. V shed 1 base and J 0 bases; nucleotides not matched to a gene: 7. The germline gives CDR1 LNHDA, CDR2 SQIVND (reference sequence). DNA for the CDR3: TGTGCCAGTAGTATAGCCTCGGGACAGCTGAGCACAGATACGCAGTATTTT. Its translation: CASSIASGQLSTDTQYF. Complete variable domain (other parts from reference TRBV19 and TRBJ2-3): DGGITQSPKYLFRKEGQNVTLSCEQNLNHDAMYWYRQDPGQGLRLIYYSQIVNDFQKGDIAEGYSVSREKKESFPLTVTSAQKNPTAFYLCASSIASGQLSTDTQYFGPGTRLTVL.

This clone was observed once. V and J are TRBV27 and TRBJ2-1; a possible D gene is TRBD2 (7 bases). The CDR3 is made up of 17 amino acids. Germline CDR1 reads MNHEY; CDR2 reads SMNVEV (reference sequence). The V and J ends lost 2 bases and 2 bases respectively, with 16 bases between them. CDR3 coding DNA: TGTGCCAGCAGTTTAAGAGGTTGGGGGGGGCCCTACAATGAGCAGTTCTTC. It encodes CASSLRGWGGPYNEQFF.

The chain employs TRBV28 and TRBJ1-4, with 8 nucleotides matching TRBD1. The V gene's germline CDR1 is MDHEN and CDR2 SYDVKM. V lost 6 bases to trimming and J lost 6 bases; unmatched junction nucleotides: 6. The CDR3 runs to 14 residues. The CDR3 DNA reads TGTGCCAGCAGAACTACAGGGGGGGATGAAAAACTGTTTTTT. Residues: CASRTTGGDEKLFF.

V and J are TRBV2 and TRBJ2-5, with D hard to call. The germline V gene has CDR1 SNHLY and CDR2 FYNNEI. The CDR3 covers 13 residues. Trimming removed 7 bases from V and 2 bases from J, with 11 bases in between. Written as DNA, the CDR3 is TGTGCCAGCATCTGGCAGAAACAAGAGACCCAGTACTTC. This translates into CASIWQKQETQYF. The full variable domain, rest sourced from reference TRBV2 and TRBJ2-5, is EPEVTQTPSHQVTQMGQEVILRCVPISNHLYFYWYRQILGQKVEFLVSFYNNEISEKSEIFDDQFSVERPDGSNFTLKIRSTKLEDSAMYFCASIWQKQETQYFGPGTRLLVL.

The genes are TRBV5-4 and TRBJ1-1, with D perhaps TRBD1 (6 bases). Germline CDR1 is SGHNT and CDR2 is YYREEE (reference sequence). Between the trimmed V and J ends, which lost 5 bases and 4 bases, there was a span of 9 bases. The CDR3 length is 12 residues. Written as DNA, the CDR3 is TGTGCCAGCAGGTCAGGGGCCACTGAAGCTTTCTTT. As protein: CASRSGATEAFF.

CDR3 loop: CASSLDRGGSPLHF. The CDR3 DNA reads TGTGCCAGCAGCCTGGACAGGGGGGGTTCACCCCTCCACTTT. The chain combines TRBV7-8 with TRBJ1-6, with 10 positions matching TRBD1. V shed 5 bases, J shed 9 bases, and the junction held 4 bases outside the gene matches. Per germline, CDR1 SGHVS and CDR2 FQNEAQ. This CDR3 comprises 14 residues. Combining the CDR3 with reference TRBV7-8 and TRBJ1-6 gives the whole variable domain GAGVSQSPRYKVAKRGQDVALRCDPISGHVSLFWYQQALGQGPEFLTYFQNEAQLDKSGLPSDRFFAERPEGSVSTLKIQRTQQEDSAVYLCASSLDRGGSPLHFGNGTRLTVT.

The chain couples TRBV27 to TRBJ1-5; 8 bases line up with TRBD1. The CDR3 runs to 15 residues. Trimming removed 1 base from V and 2 bases from J; junction bases left unmatched: 1. CDR1 and CDR2 from the germline V gene are MNHEY and SMNVEV (reference sequence). CDR3 nucleotide sequence: TGTGCCAGCAGTTTATTGACAGGGGGCAATCAGCCCCAGCATTTT. It yields the protein CASSLLTGGNQPQHF.

V and J are TRBV5-5 and TRBJ1-4, with TRBD1 as a possible D gene (6 bases). The CDR3 runs 17 residues. The ends were cut back, 2 bases at V and 5 bases at J, with 19 bases in the middle. Germline V gives CDR1 SGHKS, CDR2 YYEKEE (reference sequence). The DNA for the CDR3 is TGTGCCAGCAGCTTAACACAAGGGACATTAAGAAATGAAAAACTGTTTTTT. It codes for CASSLTQGTLRNEKLFF.

The V gene is TRBV19, the J gene TRBJ2-7; 7 bases line up with TRBD1. CDR3 size: 16 residues. J lost 2 bases, V lost 5 bases, and 12 bases had no gene match. CDR1 is LNHDA, CDR2 SQIVND, per germline (reference sequence). The CDR3 sequence: CASSPAWHRGTYEQYF. CDR3 DNA: TGTGCCAGTAGTCCAGCCTGGCACAGGGGAACCTACGAGCAGTACTTC. The entire variable domain, with the rest obtained from reference TRBV19 and TRBJ2-7, is as follows: DGGITQSPKYLFRKEGQNVTLSCEQNLNHDAMYWYRQDPGQGLRLIYYSQIVNDFQKGDIAEGYSVSREKKESFPLTVTSAQKNPTAFYLCASSPAWHRGTYEQYFGPGTRLTVT.

The chain links TRBV28 to TRBJ1-6; 7 nucleotides match TRBD1. V lost 3 bases and J lost 9; bases outside the gene matches: 8. CDR1 is MDHEN, CDR2 SYDVKM, per germline. The CDR3 covers 15 residues. The CDR3 DNA sequence: TGTGCCAGCAGTTTCAGGGACAGAGTTAGTTCACCCCTCCACTTT. It is translated as CASSFRDRVSSPLHF.

CDR3: CASSLRLTYEQYF. The CDR3, as DNA: TGTGCCAGCAGCTTACGACTGACCTACGAGCAGTACTTC. The chain combines TRBV7-9 with TRBJ2-7; D is ambiguous. The CDR3 runs 13 residues. Germline V CDR1 and CDR2: SEHNR, FQNEAQ (reference sequence). The ends were cut back, 2 bases at V and 2 bases at J, with 7 bases in the middle. Supplemented by reference TRBV7-9 and TRBJ2-7, the full variable domain reads DTGVSQNPRHKITKRGQNVTFRCDPISEHNRLYWYRQTLGQGPEFLTYFQNEAQLEKSRLLSDRFSAERPKGSFSTLEIQRTEQGDSAMYLCASSLRLTYEQYFGPGTRLTVT.

CDR3 in amino acids: CASSQQGAQLLGYTF. As DNA, the CDR3 is TGTGCCAGCAGTCAACAGGGGGCGCAACTCCTTGGCTACACCTTC. This chain links TRBV9 with TRBJ1-2; 9 positions agree with TRBD1. The CDR3 totals 15 residues. The germline V gene has CDR1 SGDLS and CDR2 YYNGEE. The V segment lost 5 bases and the J segment 7 bases; nucleotides outside the gene matches: 12.

The V and J genes are TRBV6-1 and TRBJ1-2; D remains unclear. This CDR3 is built from 15 residues. V was trimmed by 1 base and J by 4 bases, leaving 13 bases between them. CDR1 is MNHNS and CDR2 is SASEGT in the germline V gene. The CDR3 nucleotides read TGTGCCAGCAGTGAAGGTGCCACCGGACTCTATGGCTACACCTTC. Amino acids: CASSEGATGLYGYTF.

The V call is TRBV9, the J call TRBJ2-7, with TRBD2 matching over 8 bases. This CDR3 has 15 residues. Germline lookup yields CDR1 SGDLS and CDR2 YYNGEE. V lost 0 bases, J lost 4 bases, and 6 bases stayed unmatched. The CDR3 region is CASSVATGGPYEQYF. The CDR3 region has the DNA TGTGCCAGCAGCGTAGCTACGGGGGGGCCTTACGAGCAGTACTTC.

The chain links TRBV28 to TRBJ1-5, with TRBD1 matching 7 bases. V dropped 6 bases and J dropped 10; count of bases not matched to a gene: 18. The CDR3 is 16 residues long. CDR1 and CDR2 (germline): MDHEN, SYDVKM. CDR3 sequence reads: CASRLPGTEAFSPQHF. CDR3 sequence (DNA): TGTGCCAGCAGACTTCCCGGGACAGAGGCATTCAGCCCCCAGCATTTT.